This T cell receptor (beta chain) was identified during a study of OX40 agonist ivuxolimab in advanced cancers. Study as a whole: Earlier treatment with anti-PD-1, anti-PD-L1 or anti-CTLA-4 was permitted, and 35% to 40% had received some.

Study-level findings and limits: Normalized T-cell clonal expansion was also low in a subset of nonresponders. Clones of CD4+ and CD8+ blood T cells grew by week 6 at doses of 0.1 to 3.0 mg/kg.

This clone was seen only once. As yet, its antigen is unknown. The assay was immunoSEQ multiplex PCR, and TCRdb's table has in-frame clones only and misses some. This table has about 62,000 clones, approximately 90% appearing once. The receptor was derived from an adult with an advanced solid tumor such as melanoma, head and neck, liver or kidney cancer. The sequences come from CD4+ or CD8+ T cells sorted from blood, collected in a trial of the OX40 agonist ivuxolimab.

The CDR3 nucleotides read TGTGCCACCAGCAGAGATCTCATAGGTGAGCAGTTCTTC. It encodes CATSRDLIGEQFF. This chain joins TRBV15 and TRBJ2-1; D gene uncertain. The CDR3 loop spans 13 amino acids. Trimming took 0 bases from V and 9 from J, leaving 9 bases between them. Germline values: CDR1 LNHNV, CDR2 YYDKDF (reference sequence).